This T cell receptor (beta chain) originates from a study of identical twins (dated by TCRdb to about 2016). In terms of the full investigation: To test whether fetal clonotypes persist, the study used deep sequencing on TCR alpha and beta repertoires from monozygotic twins, unrelated adults of various ages, and cord blood. To rule out contamination, replicate twin experiments were performed at different times with different library preparation protocols.

The method behind the library was 5' RACE. Sequencing used an Illumina HiSeq 2000. A universal primer binding site was added through template switching, and the final cDNA carried a unique molecular identifier so that TCR cDNA molecules could be counted accurately. First-strand cDNA for TCR alpha and beta chains was synthesized from specific primers in the conserved constant-segment region. Each cDNA library was double barcoded, with a SMART-Mk sample barcode plus Illumina barcodes, to control for contamination. Two successive PCR steps introduced TruSeq adapter sequences along with Illumina sample barcodes. The Illumina HiSeq platform was used with custom primers to sequence TCR alpha and beta cDNA libraries. The authors' analysis ran thus. Raw reads were processed with MiGEC to extract unique molecular identifiers, and MiXCR was used to determine CDR3 positions. Recombination models were inferred per individual with the repgenHMM and IGoR tools using an EM algorithm. The analysis of shared clonotypes was done with the tcR package in R, with sharing normalized by the product of cloneset sizes. To study raw recombination without the effects of thymic and clonal selection, out-of-frame nonproductive sequences were analyzed. TCRdb itself trimmed the public reads at Q25 with fastp, ran MiXCR and retained productive beta chains. Each entry merges the rows of one CDR3 protein and shows their most common DNA and genes. Clone size and V and J calls follow TCRdb, not the original study. The table for this sample lists 450,000 to 650,000 distinct CDR3 sequences; roughly 9.9% of them were counted only once. The biggest ten clones account for 2.5% to 3% of the sample.

All donors were healthy Caucasians. Three pairs of female monozygotic twins, all aged 18 to 29 years, were included in the twin cohort. RNA for TCR libraries was isolated from peripheral blood mononuclear cells. Measured from the cysteine to the phenylalanine, the CDR3 is 14 residues long. Of all the DNA, just the CDR3 is kept, 42 bases in frame from base 1. Based on the germline V gene, the CDR1 and CDR2 sequences are MNHEY and SVGEGT. At the junction V is shortened by 5 bases and J by 4 bases, with 14 bases in between. A note on this clonotype: Which antigen it targets is not known. No quality values exist for individual bases; no much larger clone is one base distant.

Results and caveats for the whole study, not just this receptor: Compared with coincidental sharing between unrelated individuals, an excess of low generation-probability sequences was observed among out-of-frame TCR alpha sequences shared between twins. Fewer insertions were carried by abundant cord blood beta clonotypes; a weaker similar trend was observed in young adult naive repertoires, while no such trend was observed in memory repertoires. Out-of-frame TCR alpha sharing in monozygotic twins was systematically underestimated by recombination models, whereas sharing between unrelated individuals was in agreement with the recombination models. Because the same donors could not be followed over many years, the conclusions depended on cross-sectional statistical analysis. Invariant T cells such as MAIT and iNKT could partly confound zero-insertion analyses, though diverse VJ usage argued against this for most clonotypes. The excess sharing between twins in beta out-of-frame sequences was weaker because fewer shared sequences reduced the signal-to-noise ratio.

These data were also filed under a second study, of yellow fever vaccine responses in identical twins. As the second study states: According to the authors, in identical twins the way T cells responded to vaccination appeared partly convergent and partly personalized. Focusing on identical twins, the study followed the T cell clones that responded to the vaccine, and did so with precision.

The sequence joins TRBV6-2 or TRBV6-3 to TRBJ2-5, with the D gene call left open. This receptor was taken from a woman between 18 and 30 years old in good health. Material for sequencing was PBMCs. For the CDR3, the sequence is CASSDGSGIETQYF. The DNA reads as follows: TGTGCCAGCAGTGACGGATCAGGTATAGAGACCCAGTACTTC.